This T cell receptor (beta chain) came from a study of shared clonotypes between healthy human individuals. Produced via immunoSEQ multiplex PCR; TCRdb's table is partial and in-frame only. The sample yields roughly 110,000 clones, approximately 70% seen once. Trimming pared 3 bases from V and 1 base from J, leaving 12 bases between. The CDR3 has 15 residues. In germline, CDR1 is MNHEY, CDR2 SMNVEV (reference sequence). The chain has TRBV27 and TRBJ1-1, with D unclear. This sequence originates from a woman aged 25-40 years in good health. The sequenced sample was memory CD8+ T cells sorted from blood. Subset: CD45RO+ cells pooled with CCR7-negative TemRA cells. The chain's CDR3 is CASSFNDYENTEAFF. In nucleotides, the CDR3 is TGTGCCAGCAGTTTCAATGACTATGAGAACACTGAAGCTTTCTTT.